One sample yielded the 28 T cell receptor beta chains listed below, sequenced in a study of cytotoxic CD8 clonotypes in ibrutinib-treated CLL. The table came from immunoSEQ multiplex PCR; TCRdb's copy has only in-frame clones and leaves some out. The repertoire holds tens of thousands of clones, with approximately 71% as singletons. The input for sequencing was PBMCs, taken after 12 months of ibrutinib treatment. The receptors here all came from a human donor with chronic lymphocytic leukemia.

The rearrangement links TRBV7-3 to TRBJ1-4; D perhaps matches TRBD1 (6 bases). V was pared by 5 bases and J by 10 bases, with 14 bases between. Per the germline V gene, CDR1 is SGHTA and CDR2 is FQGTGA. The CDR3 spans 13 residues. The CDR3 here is CASSPGQQRKLFF. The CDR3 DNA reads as TGTGCCAGCAGCCCAGGACAGCAGCGAAAACTGTTTTTT.

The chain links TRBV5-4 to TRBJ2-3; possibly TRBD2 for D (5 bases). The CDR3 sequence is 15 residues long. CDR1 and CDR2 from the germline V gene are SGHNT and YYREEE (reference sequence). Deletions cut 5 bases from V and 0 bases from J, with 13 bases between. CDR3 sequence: CASSLSGFSTDTQYF. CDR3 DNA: TGTGCCAGCAGTCTTTCGGGATTTAGCACAGATACGCAGTATTTT.

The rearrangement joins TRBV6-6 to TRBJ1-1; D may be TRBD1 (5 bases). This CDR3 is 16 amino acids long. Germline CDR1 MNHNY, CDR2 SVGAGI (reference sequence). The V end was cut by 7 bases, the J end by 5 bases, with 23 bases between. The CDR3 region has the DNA TGTGCCAGCAACCCGTGGTCAGGGAAGGTGGGGACTGAAGCTTTCTTT. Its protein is CASNPWSGKVGTEAFF.

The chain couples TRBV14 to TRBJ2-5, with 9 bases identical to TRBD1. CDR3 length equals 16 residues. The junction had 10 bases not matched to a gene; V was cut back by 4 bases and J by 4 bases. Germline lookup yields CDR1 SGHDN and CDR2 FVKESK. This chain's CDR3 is CASSLTGQGILETQYF. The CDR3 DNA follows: TGTGCCAGCAGCCTTACGGGACAGGGAATTTTAGAGACCCAGTACTTC.

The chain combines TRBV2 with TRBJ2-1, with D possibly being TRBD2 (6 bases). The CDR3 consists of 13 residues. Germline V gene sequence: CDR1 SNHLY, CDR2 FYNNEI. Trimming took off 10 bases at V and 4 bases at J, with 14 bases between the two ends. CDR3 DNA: TGTGCCACCACCCAGGGACTGTACAATGAGCAGTTCTTC. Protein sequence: CATTQGLYNEQFF.

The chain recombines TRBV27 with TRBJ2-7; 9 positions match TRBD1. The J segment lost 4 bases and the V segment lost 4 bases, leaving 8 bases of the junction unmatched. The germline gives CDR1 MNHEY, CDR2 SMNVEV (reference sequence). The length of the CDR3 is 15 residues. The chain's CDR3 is CASSSPGTGTYEQYF. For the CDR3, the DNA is TGTGCCAGCAGTTCCCCCGGGACAGGGACGTACGAGCAGTACTTC.

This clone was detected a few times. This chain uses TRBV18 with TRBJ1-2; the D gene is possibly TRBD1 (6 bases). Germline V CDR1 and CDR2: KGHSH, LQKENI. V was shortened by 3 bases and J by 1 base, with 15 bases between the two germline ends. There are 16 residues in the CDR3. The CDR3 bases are TGTGCCAGCTCACCTGAGACAGGCACTGTTAACTATGGCTACACCTTC. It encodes CASSPETGTVNYGYTF.

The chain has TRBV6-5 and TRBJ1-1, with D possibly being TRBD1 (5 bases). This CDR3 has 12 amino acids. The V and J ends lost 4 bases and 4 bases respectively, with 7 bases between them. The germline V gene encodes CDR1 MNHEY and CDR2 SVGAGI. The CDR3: CASSFGGTEAFF. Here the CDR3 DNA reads TGTGCCAGCAGTTTCGGGGGCACTGAAGCTTTCTTT.

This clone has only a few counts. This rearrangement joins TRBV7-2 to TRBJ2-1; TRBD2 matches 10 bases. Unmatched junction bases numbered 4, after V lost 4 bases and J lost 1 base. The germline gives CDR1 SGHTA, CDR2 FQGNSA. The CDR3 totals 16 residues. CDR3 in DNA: TGTGCCAGCAGCTCAGGACTAGCGGTTTCCTACAATGAGCAGTTCTTC. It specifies CASSSGLAVSYNEQFF.

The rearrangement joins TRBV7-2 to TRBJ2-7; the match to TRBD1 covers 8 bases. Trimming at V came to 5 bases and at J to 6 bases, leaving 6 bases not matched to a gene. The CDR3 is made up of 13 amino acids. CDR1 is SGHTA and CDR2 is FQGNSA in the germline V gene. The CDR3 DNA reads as TGTGCCAGCAGCATAGGACAGGGAACCGAGCAGTACTTC. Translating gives CASSIGQGTEQYF.

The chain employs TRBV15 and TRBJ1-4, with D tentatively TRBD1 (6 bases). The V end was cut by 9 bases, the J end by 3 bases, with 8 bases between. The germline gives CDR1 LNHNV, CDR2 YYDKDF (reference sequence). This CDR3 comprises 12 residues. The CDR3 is CATTGSNEKLFF. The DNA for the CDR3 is TGTGCCACGACAGGTTCTAATGAAAAACTGTTTTTT.

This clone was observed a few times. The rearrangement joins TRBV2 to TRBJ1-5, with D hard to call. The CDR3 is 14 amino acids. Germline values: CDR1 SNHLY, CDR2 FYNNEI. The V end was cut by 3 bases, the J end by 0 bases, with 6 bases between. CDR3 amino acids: CASSERYSNQPQHF. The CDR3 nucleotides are TGTGCCAGCAGTGAGAGGTATAGCAATCAGCCCCAGCATTTT.

In nucleotides, the CDR3 is TGCAGCGTGAATTTACTAGAAAACAATGAGCAGTTCTTC. Amino acids: CSVNLLENNEQFF. The chain employs TRBV29-1 and TRBJ2-1; possibly TRBD2 for D (5 bases). The V gene lost 6 bases and the J gene lost 5 bases, with 14 bases spanning the gap. Germline CDR1 SQVTM, CDR2 ANQGSEA. CDR3 length: 13 residues.

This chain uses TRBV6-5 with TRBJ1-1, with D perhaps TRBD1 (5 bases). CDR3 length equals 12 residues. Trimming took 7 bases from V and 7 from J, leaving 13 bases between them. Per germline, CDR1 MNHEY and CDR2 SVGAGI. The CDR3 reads CASTRGVGEAFF. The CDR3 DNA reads TGTGCCAGCACCCGGGGCGTAGGTGAAGCTTTCTTT.

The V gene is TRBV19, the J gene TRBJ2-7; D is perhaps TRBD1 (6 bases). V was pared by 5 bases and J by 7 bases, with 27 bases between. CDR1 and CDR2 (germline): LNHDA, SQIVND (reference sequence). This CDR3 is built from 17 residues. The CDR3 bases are TGTGCCAGTAGTGACATCGGCCGGGCAGGGGCCTCCCGGGAGCAGTACTTC. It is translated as CASSDIGRAGASREQYF.

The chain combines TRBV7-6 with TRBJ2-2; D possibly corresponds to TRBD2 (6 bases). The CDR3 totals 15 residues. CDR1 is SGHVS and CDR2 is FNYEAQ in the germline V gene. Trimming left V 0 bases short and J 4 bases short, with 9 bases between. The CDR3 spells CASSLAGAGTGELFF. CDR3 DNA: TGTGCCAGCAGCTTAGCGGGAGCGGGCACCGGGGAGCTGTTTTTT.

CDR3 region: CASSAGEGREQETQYF. CDR3 bases: TGTGCCAGCAGCGCTGGGGAGGGGCGGGAGCAAGAGACCCAGTACTTC. The chain recombines TRBV25-1 with TRBJ2-5; TRBD2 aligns across 7 bases. CDR1 MGHDK and CDR2 SYGVNS come from the germline V gene. The CDR3 is made up of 16 amino acids. With 6 bases clipped from V and 2 bases from J, the junction kept 12 bases outside the gene matches.

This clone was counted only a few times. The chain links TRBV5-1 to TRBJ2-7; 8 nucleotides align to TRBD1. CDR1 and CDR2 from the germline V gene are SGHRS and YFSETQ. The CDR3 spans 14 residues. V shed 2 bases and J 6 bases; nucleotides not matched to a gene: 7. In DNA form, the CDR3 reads TGCGCCAGCAGCTTACAGGGGGATTTCTCCGAGCAGTACTTC. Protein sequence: CASSLQGDFSEQYF.

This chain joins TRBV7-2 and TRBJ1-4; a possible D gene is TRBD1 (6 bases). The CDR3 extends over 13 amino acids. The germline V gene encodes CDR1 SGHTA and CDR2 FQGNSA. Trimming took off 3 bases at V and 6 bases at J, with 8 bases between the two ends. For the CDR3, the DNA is TGTGCCAGCAGCTTTTACAGGGATGAAAAACTGTTTTTT. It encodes CASSFYRDEKLFF. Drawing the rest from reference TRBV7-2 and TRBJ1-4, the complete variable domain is GAGVSQSPSNKVTEKGKDVELRCDPISGHTALYWYRQSLGQGLEFLIYFQGNSAPDKSGLPSDRFSAERTGGSVSTLTIQRTQQEDSAVYLCASSFYRDEKLFFGSGTQLSVL.

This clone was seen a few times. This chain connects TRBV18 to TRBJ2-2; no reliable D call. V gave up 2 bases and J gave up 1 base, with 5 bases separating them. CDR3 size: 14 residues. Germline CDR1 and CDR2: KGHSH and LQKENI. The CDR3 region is CASSPSGNTGELFF. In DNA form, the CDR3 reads TGTGCCAGCTCACCATCAGGGAACACCGGGGAGCTGTTTTTT.

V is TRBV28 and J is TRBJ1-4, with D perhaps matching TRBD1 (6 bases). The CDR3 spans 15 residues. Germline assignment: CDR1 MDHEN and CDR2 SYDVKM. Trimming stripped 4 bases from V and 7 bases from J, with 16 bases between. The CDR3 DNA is TGTGCCAGCAGTTCAGGAGGAGGGGGATTTGAAAAACTGTTTTTT. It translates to CASSSGGGGFEKLFF. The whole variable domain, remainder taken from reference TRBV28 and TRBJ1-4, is DVKVTQSSRYLVKRTGEKVFLECVQDMDHENMFWYRQDPGLGLRLIYFSYDVKMKEKGDIPEGYSVSREKKERFSLILESASTNQTSMYLCASSSGGGGFEKLFFGSGTQLSVL.

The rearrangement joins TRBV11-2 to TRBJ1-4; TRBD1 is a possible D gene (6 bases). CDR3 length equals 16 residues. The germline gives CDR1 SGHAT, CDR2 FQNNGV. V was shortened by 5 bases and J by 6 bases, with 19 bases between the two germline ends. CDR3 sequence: CASSRSGHREDEKLFF. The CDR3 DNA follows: TGTGCCAGCAGCCGCAGTGGGCACAGGGAAGATGAAAAACTGTTTTTT.

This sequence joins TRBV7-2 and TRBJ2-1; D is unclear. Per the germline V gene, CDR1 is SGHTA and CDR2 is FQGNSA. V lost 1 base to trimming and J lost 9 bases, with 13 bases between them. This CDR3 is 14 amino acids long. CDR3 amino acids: CASSLESRPSEQFF. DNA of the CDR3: TGTGCCAGCAGCTTAGAATCACGGCCGAGTGAGCAGTTCTTC.

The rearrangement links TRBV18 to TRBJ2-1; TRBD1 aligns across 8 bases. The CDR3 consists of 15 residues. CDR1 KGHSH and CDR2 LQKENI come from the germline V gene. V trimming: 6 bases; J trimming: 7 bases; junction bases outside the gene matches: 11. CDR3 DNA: TGTGCCAGCTCGTCAACAGGGGGTCAAATGAATGAGCAGTTCTTC. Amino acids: CASSSTGGQMNEQFF.

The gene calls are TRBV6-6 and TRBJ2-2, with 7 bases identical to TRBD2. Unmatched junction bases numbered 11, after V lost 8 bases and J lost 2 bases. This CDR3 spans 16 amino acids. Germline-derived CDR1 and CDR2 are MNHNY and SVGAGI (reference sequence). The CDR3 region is CASRQTSAINTGELFF. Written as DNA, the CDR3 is TGTGCCAGCCGACAAACTAGCGCTATAAACACCGGGGAGCTGTTTTTT.

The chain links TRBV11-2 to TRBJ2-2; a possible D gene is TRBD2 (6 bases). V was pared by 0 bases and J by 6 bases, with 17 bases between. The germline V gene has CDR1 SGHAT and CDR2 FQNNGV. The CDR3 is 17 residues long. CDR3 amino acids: CASSLDLRSGLPGELFF. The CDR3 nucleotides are TGTGCCAGCAGCTTAGATCTCCGGTCGGGACTGCCCGGGGAGCTGTTTTTT. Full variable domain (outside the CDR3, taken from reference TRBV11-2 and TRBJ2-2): EAGVAQSPRYKIIEKRQSVAFWCNPISGHATLYWYQQILGQGPKLLIQFQNNGVVDDSQLPKDRFSAERLKGVDSTLKIQPAKLEDSAVYLCASSLDLRSGLPGELFFGEGSRLTVL.

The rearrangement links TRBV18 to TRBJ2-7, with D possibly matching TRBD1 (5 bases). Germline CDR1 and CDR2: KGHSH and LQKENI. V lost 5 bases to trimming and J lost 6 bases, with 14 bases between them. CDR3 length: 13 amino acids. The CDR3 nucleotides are TGTGCCAGCTCAAGATTCCAGGGTTCCGAGCAGTACTTC. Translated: CASSRFQGSEQYF.

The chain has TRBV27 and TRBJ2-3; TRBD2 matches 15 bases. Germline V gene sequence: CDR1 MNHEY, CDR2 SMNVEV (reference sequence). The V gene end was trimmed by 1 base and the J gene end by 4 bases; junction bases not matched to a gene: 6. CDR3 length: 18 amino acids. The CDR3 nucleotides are TGTGCCAGCAGTTTATTAGGACTAGCGGGAGGGCCGTCAGATACGCAGTATTTT. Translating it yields CASSLLGLAGGPSDTQYF.